The 7 T cell receptor beta chains presented below share a single source sample, sequenced in a study of cytomegalovirus exposure and HLA in healthy donors (dated by TCRdb to the late 2010s). Library method: the immunoSEQ multiplex PCR assay. The multiplex PCR relied on a mix of 60 forward primers for TCR Vbeta segments and 13 reverse primers for TCR Jbeta segments. The immuneACCESS repertoire file appears here via TCRdb, limited to in-frame rearrangements. These files lack a portion of the clones; in checked studies, under half of the deficit traces to unresolved V genes, and the cause of the others is not known. The sample yields around 190,000 clones; 81% were counted once. Around 3.7% of the sample is taken by the ten largest. The material sequenced was PBMCs. These receptors came from a man aged 40-55 years in good health and CMV-seropositive.

This rearrangement joins TRBV4-3 to TRBJ2-5; 9 nucleotides align to TRBD1. This CDR3 spans 17 amino acids. Germline V gives CDR1 LGHNA, CDR2 YSLEER. The junction had 14 bases not matched to a gene; V was cut back by 5 bases and J by 4 bases. The CDR3 is CASSKRIPGQGGETQYF. CDR3 nucleotide sequence: TGCGCCAGCAGCAAAAGGATCCCGGGACAGGGAGGAGAGACCCAGTACTTC.

This chain joins TRBV7-3 and TRBJ1-5; D gene uncertain. The germline V gene has CDR1 SGHTA and CDR2 FQGTGA. The V and J ends lost 2 bases and 1 base respectively, with 6 bases between them. The CDR3 runs 14 residues. The CDR3 nucleotides are TGTGCCAGCAGCTTAGTCGGGAGCAATCAGCCCCAGCATTTT. The encoded protein is CASSLVGSNQPQHF.

The chain recombines TRBV19 with TRBJ1-5; D remains ambiguous. The CDR3 loop spans 12 amino acids. V lost 3 bases and J 6 bases, leaving 6 bases between the germline ends. Germline loops: CDR1 LNHDA, CDR2 SQIVND (reference sequence). The CDR3 nucleotides are TGTGCCAGTAGTATGTATAGTCAGCCCCAGCATTTT. Its translation is CASSMYSQPQHF.

This chain links TRBV9 with TRBJ2-1; 9 nucleotides agree with TRBD2. The CDR3 consists of 16 residues. V lost 3 bases and J lost 0; bases outside the gene matches: 4. Per the germline V gene, CDR1 is SGDLS and CDR2 is YYNGEE. CDR3 sequence: CASSEYSGSSYNEQFF. The CDR3 region has the DNA TGTGCCAGCAGCGAGTATAGCGGGAGCTCCTACAATGAGCAGTTCTTC.

The chain combines TRBV5-1 with TRBJ2-3, with TRBD2 matching 9 bases. Germline loops: CDR1 SGHRS, CDR2 YFSETQ. The CDR3 is made up of 14 amino acids. V lost 6 bases to trimming and J lost 5 bases; unmatched junction nucleotides: 7. This CDR3 reads CASMGAGGGDTQYF. The CDR3 region has the DNA TGCGCCAGCATGGGAGCGGGGGGTGGAGATACGCAGTATTTT.

This clone came up a few times. The genes are TRBV5-1 and TRBJ2-5; possibly TRBD1 for D (6 bases). V was pared by 0 bases and J by 5 bases, with 14 bases between. CDR1 and CDR2 from the germline V gene are SGHRS and YFSETQ. The CDR3 runs 15 residues. In DNA, the CDR3 is TGCGCCAGCAGCTTGGTTGCAGGGGTCGGGGAGACCCAGTACTTC. It specifies CASSLVAGVGETQYF.

V is TRBV7-9 and J is TRBJ2-3; D is undetermined. Germline loops: CDR1 SEHNR, CDR2 FQNEAQ (reference sequence). The CDR3 runs to 17 residues. Trimming cost V 1 base and J 1 base, with 15 bases left between them. Here the CDR3 DNA reads TGTGCCAGCAGCTTAGGTTTTGGTTTAGAGGGCACAGATACGCAGTATTTT. Translating gives CASSLGFGLEGTDTQYF.